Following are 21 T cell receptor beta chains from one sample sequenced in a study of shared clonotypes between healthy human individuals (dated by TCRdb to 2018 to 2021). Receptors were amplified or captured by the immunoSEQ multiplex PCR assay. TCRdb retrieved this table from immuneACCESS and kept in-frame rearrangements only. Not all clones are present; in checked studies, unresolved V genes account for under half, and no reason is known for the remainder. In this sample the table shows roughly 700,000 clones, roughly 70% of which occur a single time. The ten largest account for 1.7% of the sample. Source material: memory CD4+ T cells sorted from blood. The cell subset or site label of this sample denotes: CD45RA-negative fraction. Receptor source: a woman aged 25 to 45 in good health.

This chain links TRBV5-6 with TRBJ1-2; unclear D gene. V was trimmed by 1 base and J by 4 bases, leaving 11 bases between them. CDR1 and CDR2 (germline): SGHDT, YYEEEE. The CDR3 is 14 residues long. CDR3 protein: CASSLFDRVYGYTF. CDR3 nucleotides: TGTGCCAGCAGCTTGTTTGATAGGGTCTATGGCTACACCTTC.

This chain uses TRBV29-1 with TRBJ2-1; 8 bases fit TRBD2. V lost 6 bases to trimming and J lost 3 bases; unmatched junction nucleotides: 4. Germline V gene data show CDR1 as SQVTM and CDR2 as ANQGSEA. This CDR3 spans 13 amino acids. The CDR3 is CSVSSGGYNEQFF. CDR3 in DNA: TGCAGCGTATCAAGCGGGGGCTACAATGAGCAGTTCTTC.

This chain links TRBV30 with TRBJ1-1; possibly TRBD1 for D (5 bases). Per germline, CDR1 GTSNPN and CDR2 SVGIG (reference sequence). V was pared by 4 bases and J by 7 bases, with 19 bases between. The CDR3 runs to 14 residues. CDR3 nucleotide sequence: TGTGCCTGGACCTCCGGGGCCTTCTCTGATGAAGCTTTCTTT. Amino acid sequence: CAWTSGAFSDEAFF. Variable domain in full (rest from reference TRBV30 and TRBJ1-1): SQTIHQWPATLVQPVGSPLSLECTVEGTSNPNLYWYRQAAGRGLQLLFYSVGIGQISSEVPQNLSASRPQDRQFILSSKKLLLSDSGFYLCAWTSGAFSDEAFFGQGTRLTVV.

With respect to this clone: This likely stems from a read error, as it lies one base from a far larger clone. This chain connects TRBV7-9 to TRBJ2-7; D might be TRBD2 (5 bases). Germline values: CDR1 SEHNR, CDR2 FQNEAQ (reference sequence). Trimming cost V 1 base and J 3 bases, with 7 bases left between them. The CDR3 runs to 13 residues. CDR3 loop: CASSLGTVYEQYF. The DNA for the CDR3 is TGTGCCAGCAGCTTAGGGACTGTCTACGAGCAGTACTTC.

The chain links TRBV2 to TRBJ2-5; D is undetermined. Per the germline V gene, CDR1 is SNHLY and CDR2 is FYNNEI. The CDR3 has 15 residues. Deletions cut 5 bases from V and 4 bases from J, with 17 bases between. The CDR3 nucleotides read TGTGCCAGCAGTAAACTACTATCAGCCCCAGAGACCCAGTACTTC. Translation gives CASSKLLSAPETQYF.

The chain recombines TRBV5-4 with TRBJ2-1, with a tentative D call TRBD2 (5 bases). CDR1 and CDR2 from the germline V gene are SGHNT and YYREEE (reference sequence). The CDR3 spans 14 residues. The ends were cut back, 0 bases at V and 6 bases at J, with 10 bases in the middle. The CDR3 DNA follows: TGTGCCAGCAGCTTGGTCGGGAAGAGCAATGAGCAGTTCTTC. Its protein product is CASSLVGKSNEQFF.

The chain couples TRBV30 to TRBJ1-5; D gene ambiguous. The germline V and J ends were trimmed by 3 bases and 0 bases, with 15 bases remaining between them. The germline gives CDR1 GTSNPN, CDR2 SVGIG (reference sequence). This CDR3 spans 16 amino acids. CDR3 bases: TGTGCCTGGAGCCGCGGGATGGCGGCTAGCAATCAGCCCCAGCATTTT. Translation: CAWSRGMAASNQPQHF.

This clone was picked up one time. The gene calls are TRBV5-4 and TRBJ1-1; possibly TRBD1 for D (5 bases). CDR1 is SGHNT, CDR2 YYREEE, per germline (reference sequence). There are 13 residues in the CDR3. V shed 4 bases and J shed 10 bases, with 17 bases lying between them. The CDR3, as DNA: TGTGCCAGCAGCCCCGCGGGGCGCTTGAGAGCTTTCTTT. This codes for CASSPAGRLRAFF.

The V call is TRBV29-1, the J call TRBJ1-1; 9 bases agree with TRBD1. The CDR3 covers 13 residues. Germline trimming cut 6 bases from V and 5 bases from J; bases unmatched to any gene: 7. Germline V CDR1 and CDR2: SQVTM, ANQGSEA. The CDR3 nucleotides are TGCAGCGTGTTGAGACAGGGGGGTACTGAAGCTTTCTTT. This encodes CSVLRQGGTEAFF. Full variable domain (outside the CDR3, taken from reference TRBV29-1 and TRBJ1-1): SAVISQKPSRDICQRGTSLTIQCQVDSQVTMMFWYRQQPGQSLTLIATANQGSEATYESGFVIDKFPISRPNLTFSTLTVSNMSPEDSSIYLCSVLRQGGTEAFFGQGTRLTVV.

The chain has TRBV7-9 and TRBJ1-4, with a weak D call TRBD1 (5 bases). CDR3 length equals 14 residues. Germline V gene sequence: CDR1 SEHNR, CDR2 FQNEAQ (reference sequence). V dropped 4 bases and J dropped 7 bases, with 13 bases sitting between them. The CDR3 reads CASSYTGTGEKLFF. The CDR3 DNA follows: TGTGCCAGCAGCTACACCGGGACCGGTGAAAAACTGTTTTTT.

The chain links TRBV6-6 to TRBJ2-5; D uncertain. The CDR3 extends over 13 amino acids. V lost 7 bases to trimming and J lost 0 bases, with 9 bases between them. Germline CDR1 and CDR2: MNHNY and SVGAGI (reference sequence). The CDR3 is CASTEQYQETQYF. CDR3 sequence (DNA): TGTGCCAGCACCGAGCAGTACCAAGAGACCCAGTACTTC.

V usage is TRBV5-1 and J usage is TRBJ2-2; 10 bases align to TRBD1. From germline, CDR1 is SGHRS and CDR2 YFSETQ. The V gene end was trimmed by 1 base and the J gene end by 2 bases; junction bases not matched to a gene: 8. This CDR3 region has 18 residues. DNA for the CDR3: TGCGCCAGCAGCTTGTATCTTAGGACAGGGGGTAACACCGGGGAGCTGTTTTTT. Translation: CASSLYLRTGGNTGELFF.

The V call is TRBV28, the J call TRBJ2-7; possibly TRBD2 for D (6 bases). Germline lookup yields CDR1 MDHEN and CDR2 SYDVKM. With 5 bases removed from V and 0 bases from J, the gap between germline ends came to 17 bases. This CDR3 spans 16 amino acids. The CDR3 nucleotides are TGTGCCAGCAGTCTATACCGCGGCGGGGTCTCCTACGAGCAGTACTTC. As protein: CASSLYRGGVSYEQYF.

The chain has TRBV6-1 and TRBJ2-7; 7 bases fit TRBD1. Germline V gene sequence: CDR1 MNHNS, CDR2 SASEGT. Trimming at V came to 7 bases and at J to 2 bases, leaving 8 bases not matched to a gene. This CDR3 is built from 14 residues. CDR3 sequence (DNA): TGTGCCAGCATTGGACAGGTGATGCCCTACGAGCAGTACTTC. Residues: CASIGQVMPYEQYF.

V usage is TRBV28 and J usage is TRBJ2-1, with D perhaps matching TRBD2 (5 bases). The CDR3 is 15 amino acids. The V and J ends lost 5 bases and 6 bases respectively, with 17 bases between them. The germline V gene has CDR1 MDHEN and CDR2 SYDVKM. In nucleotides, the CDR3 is TGTGCCAGCAGTATCCCCCGGGGAGCTGGCAATGAGCAGTTCTTC. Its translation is CASSIPRGAGNEQFF.

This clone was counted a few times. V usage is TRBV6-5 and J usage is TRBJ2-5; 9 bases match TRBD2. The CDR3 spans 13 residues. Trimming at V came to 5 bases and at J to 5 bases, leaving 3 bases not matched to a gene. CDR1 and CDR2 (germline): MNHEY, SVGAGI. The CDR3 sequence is CASSGTSLETQYF. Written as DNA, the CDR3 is TGTGCCAGCAGTGGGACTAGCTTGGAGACCCAGTACTTC.

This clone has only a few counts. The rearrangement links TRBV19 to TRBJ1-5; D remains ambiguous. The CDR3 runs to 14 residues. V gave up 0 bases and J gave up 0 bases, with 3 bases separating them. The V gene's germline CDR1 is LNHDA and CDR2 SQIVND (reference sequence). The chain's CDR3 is CASSIEHSNQPQHF. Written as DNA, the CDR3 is TGTGCCAGTAGTATAGAACATAGCAATCAGCCCCAGCATTTT.

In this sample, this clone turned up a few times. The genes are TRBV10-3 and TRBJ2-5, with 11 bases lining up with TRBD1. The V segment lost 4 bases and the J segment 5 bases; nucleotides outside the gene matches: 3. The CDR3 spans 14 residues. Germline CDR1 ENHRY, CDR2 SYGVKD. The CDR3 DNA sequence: TGTGCCATCAGTGGGAGGGACAGGGGGGAGACCCAGTACTTC. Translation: CAISGRDRGETQYF.

CDR3 sequence (DNA): TGTGCCAGCAGTTTTAGTGGGTGGGGAACTGAAGCTTTCTTT. Amino acid sequence: CASSFSGWGTEAFF. V gene TRBV27 combines with J gene TRBJ1-1; D not resolved. Deletions cut 3 bases from V and 5 bases from J, with 13 bases between. Germline CDR1 is MNHEY and CDR2 is SMNVEV (reference sequence). The CDR3 loop spans 14 amino acids.

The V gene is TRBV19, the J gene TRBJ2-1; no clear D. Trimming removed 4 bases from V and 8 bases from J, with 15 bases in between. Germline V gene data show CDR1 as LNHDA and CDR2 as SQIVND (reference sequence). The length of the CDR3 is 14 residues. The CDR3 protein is CASSTKGLAYEQFF. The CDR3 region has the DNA TGTGCCAGTAGTACCAAAGGATTAGCATATGAGCAGTTCTTC. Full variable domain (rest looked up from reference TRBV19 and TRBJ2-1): DGGITQSPKYLFRKEGQNVTLSCEQNLNHDAMYWYRQDPGQGLRLIYYSQIVNDFQKGDIAEGYSVSREKKESFPLTVTSAQKNPTAFYLCASSTKGLAYEQFFGPGTRLTVL.

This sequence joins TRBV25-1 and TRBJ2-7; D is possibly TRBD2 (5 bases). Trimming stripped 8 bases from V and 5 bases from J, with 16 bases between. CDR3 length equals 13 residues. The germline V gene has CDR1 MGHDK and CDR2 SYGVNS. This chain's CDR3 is CASAEGYKDEQYF. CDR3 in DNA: TGTGCCAGCGCCGAGGGTTATAAGGACGAGCAGTACTTC.